This T cell receptor (beta chain) was recovered during a study of blood T cell repertoires in COVID-19 (TCRdb year 2020). A note on the overall study: Collaborator samples came from the United States, Italy and Spain and covered acute and convalescent phases of COVID-19. The repertoires were made available in a free public database intended to serve as a resource for research on the immune response to SARS-CoV-2. Where available, HLA class I and class II types were taken from metadata supplied by the sample provider and were not determined by assay-based typing. The samples were drawn from the first 160 participants of the ongoing ImmuneRACE study and from under 1,500 subjects provided by 6 global collaborators. The sample metadata nearly always contained a de-identified subject ID, COVID-19 status, age in years and sex. Subjects who had been exposed to COVID-19, were actively infected with it, or had recovered from it provided the deeply sampled blood TCRbeta repertoires that made up the dataset. The prospective study material was composed of cDNA or gDNA derived from T cells, B-cell-depleted T cells, or PBMCs.

The immunoSEQ Assay, a bias-controlled multiplex PCR, was used to amplify TCRbeta CDR3 regions from genomic DNA. Per the original workflow: Within the assay, amplification of reference gene primers was used to estimate how many nucleated cells each sample contained. Sequence reads were collapsed and filtered to measure the absolute abundance of every unique TCRbeta CDR3 rearrangement. For each sample, productive Simpson clonality was calculated by taking the square root of Simpson's diversity index across productive rearrangements. TCRdb took over this immuneACCESS table, retaining in-frame rearrangements with V and J assigned. Such tables are incomplete; in checked studies, under half of the missing clones stem from an unresolved V gene, and the remainder is unexplained. V, J and clone size are those of that table, while D and trimming were read from the DNA. The sample data list 20,000 to 30,000 clones, and approximately 80% of these were observed just once. Together, the top ten hold more than 13% of the sample.

The investigation overall reported the following: How much clinical and demographic metadata was included differed by source and by participant, and the metadata was provided uncurated.

Collaborating institutions collected whole blood in K2EDTA tubes following their own protocols. Collaborator samples were shipped for TCRbeta analysis as frozen whole blood, isolated PBMCs, or DNA extracted from either sample type. This clone was detected a few times. This receptor's antigen is unknown. No clone much larger than this one lies a single base away; base qualities are absent. This sequence was found in a man older than 75 with active or convalescent COVID-19. Sequenced material: peripheral blood.

The DNA sequence follows: TGTGCCAGCAATAAGGGAGGGCCGTACACCGGGGAGCTGTTTTTT. The resulting protein is CASNKGGPYTGELFF. The rearrangement combines TRBV28 with TRBJ2-2; 7 bases in the junction line up with TRBD2. The germline V gene gives CDR1 as MDHEN and CDR2 as SYDVKM. Its CDR3 holds 15 amino acids, cysteine through phenylalanine. The sequence is cut down to CDR3 DNA, 45 bases in frame from base 1. V ends up 7 bases short and J 3 bases short, with an unmatched junction base count of 8.